This paragraph covers one T cell receptor (beta chain) sequence. Its antigen remains unidentified. These data belong to a study of T cells in localized non-small cell lung cancer. Study-wide results and limits: A higher density of T cells in blood coincided with extended overall survival. The greatest T cell clonality was found in uninvolved adjacent lung (higher than in tumor).

Method: immunoSEQ multiplex PCR; TCRdb's copy keeps in-frame clones and lacks some. The table lists around 21,000 clones, roughly nine tenths of them singletons. V was pared by 5 bases and J by 1 base, with 12 bases between. CDR1 and CDR2 from the germline V gene are MNHEY and SVGAGI. This CDR3 is built from 14 residues. Sample: peripheral blood, taken before any cancer treatment. V is TRBV6-5 and J is TRBJ2-7; tentatively, D is TRBD1 (5 bases). The sequence was collected from a male donor older than 55 with stage I lung adenocarcinoma. This CDR3 reads CASSPARTSYEQYF. The DNA of the CDR3 is TGTGCCAGCAGTCCCGCACGGACATCCTACGAGCAGTACTTC.